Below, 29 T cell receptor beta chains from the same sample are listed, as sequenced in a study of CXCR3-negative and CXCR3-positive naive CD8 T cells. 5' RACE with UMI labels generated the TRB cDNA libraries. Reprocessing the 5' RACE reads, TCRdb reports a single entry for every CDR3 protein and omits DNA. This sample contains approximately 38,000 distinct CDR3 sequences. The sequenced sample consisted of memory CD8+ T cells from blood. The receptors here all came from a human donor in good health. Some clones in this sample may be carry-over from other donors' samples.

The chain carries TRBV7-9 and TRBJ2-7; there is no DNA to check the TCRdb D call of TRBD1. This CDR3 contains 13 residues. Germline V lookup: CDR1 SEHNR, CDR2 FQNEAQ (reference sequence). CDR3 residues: CASSRGQPYEQYF.

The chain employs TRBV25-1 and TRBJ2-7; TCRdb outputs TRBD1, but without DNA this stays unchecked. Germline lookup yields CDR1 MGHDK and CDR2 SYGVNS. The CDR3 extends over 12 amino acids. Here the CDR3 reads CASGPNSYEQYF.

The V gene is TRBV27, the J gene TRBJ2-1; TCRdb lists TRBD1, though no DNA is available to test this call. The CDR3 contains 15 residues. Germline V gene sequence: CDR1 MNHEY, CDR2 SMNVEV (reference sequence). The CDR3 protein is CASSSGTGAYNEQFF.

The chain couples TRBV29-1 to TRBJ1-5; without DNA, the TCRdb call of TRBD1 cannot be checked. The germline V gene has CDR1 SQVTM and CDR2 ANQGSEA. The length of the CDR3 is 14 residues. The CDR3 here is CSVSQGVGNQPQHF.

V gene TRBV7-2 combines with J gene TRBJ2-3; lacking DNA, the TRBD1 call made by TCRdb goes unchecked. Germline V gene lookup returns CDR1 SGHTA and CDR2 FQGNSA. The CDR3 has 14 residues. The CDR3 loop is CASSERGLADTQYF.

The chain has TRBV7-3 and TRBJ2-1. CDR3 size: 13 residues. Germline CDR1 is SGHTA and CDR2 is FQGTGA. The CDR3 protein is CASSSSLINEQFF.

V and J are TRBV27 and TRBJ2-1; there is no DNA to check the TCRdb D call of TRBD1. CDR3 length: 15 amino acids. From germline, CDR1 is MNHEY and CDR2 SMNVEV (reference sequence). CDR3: CASSLEAGGYDEQFF.

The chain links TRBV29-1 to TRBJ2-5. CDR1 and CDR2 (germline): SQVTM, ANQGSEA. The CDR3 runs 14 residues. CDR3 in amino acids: CSVELADYQETQYF.

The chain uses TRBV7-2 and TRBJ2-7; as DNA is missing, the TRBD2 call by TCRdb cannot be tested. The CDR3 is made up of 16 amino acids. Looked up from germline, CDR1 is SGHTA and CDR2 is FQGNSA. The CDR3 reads CASSLGLAGTSYEQYF.

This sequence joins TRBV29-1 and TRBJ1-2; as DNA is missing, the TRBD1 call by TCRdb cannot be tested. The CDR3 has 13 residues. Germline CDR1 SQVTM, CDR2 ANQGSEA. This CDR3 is CSVEEQGAWGYTF.

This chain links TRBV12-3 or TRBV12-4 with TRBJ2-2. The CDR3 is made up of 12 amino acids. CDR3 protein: CASSPRTGELFF.

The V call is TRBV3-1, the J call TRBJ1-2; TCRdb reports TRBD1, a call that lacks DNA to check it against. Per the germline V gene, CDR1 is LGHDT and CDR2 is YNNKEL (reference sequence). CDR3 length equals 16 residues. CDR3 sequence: CASSPPGQGRSYGYTF.

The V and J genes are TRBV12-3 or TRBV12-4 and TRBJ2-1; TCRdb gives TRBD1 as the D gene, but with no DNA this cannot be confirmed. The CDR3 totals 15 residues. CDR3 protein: CASNLRGGGYNEQFF.

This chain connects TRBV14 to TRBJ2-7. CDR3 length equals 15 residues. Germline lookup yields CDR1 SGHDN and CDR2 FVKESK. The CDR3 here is CASSQDLGGIDEQYF.

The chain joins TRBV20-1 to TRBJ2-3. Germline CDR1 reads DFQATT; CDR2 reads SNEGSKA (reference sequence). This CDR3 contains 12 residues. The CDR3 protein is CSARDVGDTQYF.

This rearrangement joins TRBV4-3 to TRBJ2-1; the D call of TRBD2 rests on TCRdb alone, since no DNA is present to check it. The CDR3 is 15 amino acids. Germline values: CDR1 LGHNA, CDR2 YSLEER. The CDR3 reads CASSQDAGGPREQFF.

The CDR3 loop is CASSQGLAGGNEQFF. This chain links TRBV3-1 with TRBJ2-1; the D call from TCRdb, TRBD2, cannot be confirmed without DNA. The germline V gene encodes CDR1 LGHDT and CDR2 YNNKEL (reference sequence). CDR3 length: 15 amino acids.

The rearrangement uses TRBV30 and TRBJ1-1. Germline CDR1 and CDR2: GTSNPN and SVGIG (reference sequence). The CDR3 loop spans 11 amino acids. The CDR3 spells CAWSRVTEAFF.

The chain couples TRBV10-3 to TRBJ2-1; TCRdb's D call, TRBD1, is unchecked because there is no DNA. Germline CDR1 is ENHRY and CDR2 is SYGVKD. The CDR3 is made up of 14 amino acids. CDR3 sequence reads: CAISERGEDNEQFF.

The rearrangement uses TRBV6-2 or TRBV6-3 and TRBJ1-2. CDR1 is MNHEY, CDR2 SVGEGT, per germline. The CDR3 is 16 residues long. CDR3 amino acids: CASSYEGSPVVYGYTF.

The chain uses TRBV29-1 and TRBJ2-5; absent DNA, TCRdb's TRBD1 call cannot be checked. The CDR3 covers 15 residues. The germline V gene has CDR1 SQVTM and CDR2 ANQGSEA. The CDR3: CSVVPHGQNQETQYF. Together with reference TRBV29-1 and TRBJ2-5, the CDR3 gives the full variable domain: SAVISQKPSRDICQRGTSLTIQCQVDSQVTMMFWYRQQPGQSLTLIATANQGSEATYESGFVIDKFPISRPNLTFSTLTVSNMSPEDSSIYLCSVVPHGQNQETQYFGPGTRLLVL.

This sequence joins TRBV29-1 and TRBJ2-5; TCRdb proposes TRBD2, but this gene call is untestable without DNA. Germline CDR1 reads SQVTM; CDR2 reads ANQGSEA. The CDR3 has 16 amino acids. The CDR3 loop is CSVESVGPSLQETQYF.

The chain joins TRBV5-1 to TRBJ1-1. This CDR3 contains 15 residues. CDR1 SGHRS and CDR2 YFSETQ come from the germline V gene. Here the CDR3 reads CASSSMTGLNTEAFF.

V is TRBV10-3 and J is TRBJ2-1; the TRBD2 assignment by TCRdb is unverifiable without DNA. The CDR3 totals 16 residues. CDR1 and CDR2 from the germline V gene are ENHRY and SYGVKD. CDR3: CAISVESGGTYNEQFF.

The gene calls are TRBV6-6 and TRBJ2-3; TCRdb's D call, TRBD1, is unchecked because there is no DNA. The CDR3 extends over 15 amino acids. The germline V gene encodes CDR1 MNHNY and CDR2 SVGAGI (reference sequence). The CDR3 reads CVTGVPVASTDTQYF.

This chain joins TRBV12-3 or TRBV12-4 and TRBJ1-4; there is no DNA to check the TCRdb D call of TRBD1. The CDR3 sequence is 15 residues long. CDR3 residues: CASSPPPQQGAALFF.

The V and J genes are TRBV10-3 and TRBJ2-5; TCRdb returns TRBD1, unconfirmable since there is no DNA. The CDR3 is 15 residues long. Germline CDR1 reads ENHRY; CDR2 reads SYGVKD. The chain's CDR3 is CATFPDSGGQETQYF.

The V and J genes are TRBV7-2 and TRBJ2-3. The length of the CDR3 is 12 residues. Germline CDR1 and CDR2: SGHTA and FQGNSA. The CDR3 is CASSLIADTQYF.

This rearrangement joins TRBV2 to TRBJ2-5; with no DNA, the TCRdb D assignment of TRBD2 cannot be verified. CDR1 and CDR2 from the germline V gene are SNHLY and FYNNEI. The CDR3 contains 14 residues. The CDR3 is CASGSTNAQETQYF.